A single sample gave rise to the 32 T cell receptor beta chains below, sequenced in a study of cytomegalovirus exposure and HLA in healthy donors. Primers: 60 Vbeta forward and 13 Jbeta reverse. Produced via immunoSEQ multiplex PCR; TCRdb's table is partial and in-frame only. The sample yields about 73,000 clones, about 68% seen once. The specimen sequenced was PBMCs. Receptors originate from a woman aged 45-65 years in good health and CMV-seropositive.

This chain connects TRBV5-1 to TRBJ2-5; D perhaps matches TRBD2 (5 bases). Trimming cost V 0 bases and J 9 bases, with 12 bases left between them. This CDR3 spans 13 amino acids. Germline V gene sequence: CDR1 SGHRS, CDR2 YFSETQ. The CDR3 sequence is CASSLEQTGAQYF. The CDR3 DNA follows: TGCGCCAGCAGCTTGGAACAGACCGGGGCCCAGTACTTC.

The CDR3 reads CASSLDPGGVNEQFF. CDR3 bases: TGCGCCAGCAGCTTGGATCCGGGGGGGGTCAATGAGCAGTTCTTC. The gene calls are TRBV5-1 and TRBJ2-1; 8 bases agree with TRBD2. V was pared by 0 bases and J by 6 bases, with 5 bases of the junction left unmatched. The CDR3 extends over 15 amino acids. Germline V gives CDR1 SGHRS, CDR2 YFSETQ.

The count of this clone is one. In DNA form, the CDR3 reads TGTGCCAGCAGTTTCGATTCGGGACAGGGCTACGAGCAGTACTTC. It translates to CASSFDSGQGYEQYF. V usage is TRBV27 and J usage is TRBJ2-7, with 9 bases fitting TRBD1. This CDR3 spans 15 amino acids. Losses at the gene ends were 3 bases for V and 3 bases for J; bases not matched to a gene: 6. Germline CDR1 and CDR2: MNHEY and SMNVEV (reference sequence).

The chain has TRBV27 and TRBJ1-5; D gene ambiguous. CDR3 length equals 13 residues. Trimming shortened V by 2 bases and J by 4 bases, and 6 bases separated the two germline ends. Germline assignment: CDR1 MNHEY and CDR2 SMNVEV (reference sequence). This CDR3 reads CASSLALNQPQHF. The DNA for the CDR3 is TGTGCCAGCAGTTTAGCCCTAAATCAGCCCCAGCATTTT.

The chain uses TRBV5-1 and TRBJ1-1; possible D gene TRBD1, 6 bases. Trimming removed 1 base from V and 5 bases from J, with 12 bases in between. Germline loops: CDR1 SGHRS, CDR2 YFSETQ. This CDR3 is built from 14 residues. The CDR3 nucleotides are TGCGCCAGCAGCTTGTACAGGGAAGTAACTGAAGCTTTCTTT. Translating it yields CASSLYREVTEAFF.

This chain connects TRBV7-9 to TRBJ2-2; perhaps TRBD1 as D (6 bases). The germline CDR1 and CDR2 sequences are SEHNR and FQNEAQ (reference sequence). V lost 1 base, J lost 8 bases, and 17 bases lay in between. The CDR3 runs to 16 residues. The CDR3, as DNA: TGTGCCAGCAGCTTAGTTTGGCGGACAGTGGTTGGGGAGCTGTTTTTT. As protein: CASSLVWRTVVGELFF.

A note on this clone: Germline is not matched at one junction end, which may reflect a read error. The J gene is TRBJ1-6, the V gene TRBV5-4; TRBD1 matches at 10 bases. The germline V gene encodes CDR1 SGHNT and CDR2 YYREEE (reference sequence). The CDR3 has 14 residues. As DNA, the CDR3 is TGTGCCAGCAGATTGGACAGGGGGGGATCACCCCTCCACTTT. Translating it yields CASRLDRGGSPLHF.

This clone has only a few counts. The chain combines TRBV2 with TRBJ1-1; perhaps TRBD1 as D (5 bases). CDR1 SNHLY and CDR2 FYNNEI come from the germline V gene. Deletions cut 5 bases from V and 13 bases from J, with 23 bases between. CDR3 length equals 14 residues. The CDR3 protein is CASSRGPGRESSFF. CDR3 coding DNA: TGTGCCAGCAGTCGCGGGCCGGGGCGGGAGTCGAGTTTCTTT. The full variable domain, rest sourced from reference TRBV2 and TRBJ1-1, is EPEVTQTPSHQVTQMGQEVILRCVPISNHLYFYWYRQILGQKVEFLVSFYNNEISEKSEIFDDQFSVERPDGSNFTLKIRSTKLEDSAMYFCASSRGPGRESSFFGQGTRLTVV.

This clone has a handful of counts. The chain combines TRBV27 with TRBJ1-2, with a tentative D call TRBD1 (5 bases). The CDR3 spans 12 residues. V lost 5 bases to trimming and J lost 8 bases, with 12 bases between them. CDR1 is MNHEY, CDR2 SMNVEV, per germline (reference sequence). The CDR3: CASSPGGMGYTF. Here the CDR3 DNA reads TGTGCCAGCAGTCCGGGGGGGATGGGCTACACCTTC.

V and J are TRBV5-6 and TRBJ1-6; a weak D match, TRBD1 (6 bases). V was clipped by 0 bases and J by 10 bases, with 11 bases between them. The germline V gene encodes CDR1 SGHDT and CDR2 YYEEEE. The CDR3 consists of 14 residues. CDR3 amino acids: CASSLAGVGSPLHF. The CDR3 DNA reads as TGTGCCAGCAGCTTGGCAGGGGTAGGATCACCCCTCCACTTT.

This clone is a singleton in its sample. The gene calls are TRBV30 and TRBJ2-5, with unresolved D. The CDR3 is 14 residues long. The germline V and J ends were trimmed by 1 base and 4 bases, with 13 bases remaining between them. Per germline, CDR1 GTSNPN and CDR2 SVGIG (reference sequence). The CDR3 loop is CAWSGSVRGETQYF. CDR3 nucleotide sequence: TGTGCCTGGAGTGGTTCCGTCAGAGGAGAGACCCAGTACTTC.

The rearrangement joins TRBV7-9 to TRBJ2-7; weak D call: TRBD1 (5 bases). Germline V gene data show CDR1 as SEHNR and CDR2 as FQNEAQ (reference sequence). This CDR3 contains 14 residues. V lost 7 bases and J lost 1, with 14 bases in between. Here the CDR3 DNA reads TGTGCCAGCACTAATTCGGACAAATCCTACGAGCAGTACTTC. The encoded protein is CASTNSDKSYEQYF. Complete variable domain (other parts from reference TRBV7-9 and TRBJ2-7): DTGVSQNPRHKITKRGQNVTFRCDPISEHNRLYWYRQTLGQGPEFLTYFQNEAQLEKSRLLSDRFSAERPKGSFSTLEIQRTEQGDSAMYLCASTNSDKSYEQYFGPGTRLTVT.

The chain carries TRBV7-9 and TRBJ2-1, with 10 bases fitting TRBD2. The germline V gene has CDR1 SEHNR and CDR2 FQNEAQ (reference sequence). Trimming removed 3 bases from V and 7 bases from J; junction bases left unmatched: 9. The CDR3 is made up of 16 amino acids. CDR3 protein: CASSFEASGGRNEQFF. In DNA, the CDR3 is TGTGCCAGCAGCTTTGAGGCTAGCGGGGGAAGAAATGAGCAGTTCTTC. The variable domain in full, with the rest retrieved from reference TRBV7-9 and TRBJ2-1, is DTGVSQNPRHKITKRGQNVTFRCDPISEHNRLYWYRQTLGQGPEFLTYFQNEAQLEKSRLLSDRFSAERPKGSFSTLEIQRTEQGDSAMYLCASSFEASGGRNEQFFGPGTRLTVL.

The chain uses TRBV7-3 and TRBJ1-4, with a possible D match to TRBD1 (6 bases). The CDR3 is 17 residues long. Germline values: CDR1 SGHTA, CDR2 FQGTGA. The V and J ends lost 4 bases and 4 bases respectively, with 19 bases between them. The CDR3 nucleotides read TGTGCCAGCAGCTACCTCGGGGGGGCATGGGGTAATGAAAAACTGTTTTTT. It yields the protein CASSYLGGAWGNEKLFF.

This clone was counted only a few times. The rearrangement joins TRBV11-3 to TRBJ2-2; 7 bases line up with TRBD2. The germline V gene encodes CDR1 SGHNT and CDR2 YENEEA. V lost 1 base to trimming and J lost 7 bases; unmatched junction nucleotides: 9. The CDR3 is 16 residues long. The CDR3 loop reads CASSLVSLASGGELFF. CDR3 nucleotide sequence: TGTGCCAGCAGCTTAGTATCACTAGCGAGTGGCGGGGAGCTGTTTTTT.

The rearrangement links TRBV5-6 to TRBJ2-1; 10 bases align to TRBD1. The CDR3 spans 19 residues. The germline V gene has CDR1 SGHDT and CDR2 YYEEEE. V was clipped by 4 bases and J by 0 bases; unmatched bases: 13. The CDR3 sequence: CASSNPGQGSASSYNEQFF. Written as DNA, the CDR3 is TGTGCCAGCAGCAACCCGGGACAGGGGTCTGCAAGCTCCTACAATGAGCAGTTCTTC.

This chain connects TRBV11-2 to TRBJ2-1, with 7 bases identical to TRBD2. CDR1 and CDR2 (germline): SGHAT, FQNNGV. The CDR3 contains 16 residues. After removal of 3 bases from V and 0 bases from J, the junction contained 5 bases not matched to a gene. The CDR3: CASSLSGASSYNEQFF. CDR3 nucleotides: TGTGCCAGCAGCTTGAGCGGGGCGAGCTCCTACAATGAGCAGTTCTTC. Using reference TRBV11-2 and TRBJ2-1 for the parts outside the CDR3, the full variable domain is EAGVAQSPRYKIIEKRQSVAFWCNPISGHATLYWYQQILGQGPKLLIQFQNNGVVDDSQLPKDRFSAERLKGVDSTLKIQPAKLEDSAVYLCASSLSGASSYNEQFFGPGTRLTVL.

Note on this clone: Other DNA sequences in this specimen translate into the identical CDR3. The chain recombines TRBV28 with TRBJ2-5; the match to TRBD2 covers 8 bases. The CDR3 is 14 amino acids. V gave up 1 base and J gave up 5 bases; unmatched junction bases: 3. The germline gives CDR1 MDHEN, CDR2 SYDVKM. CDR3 nucleotides: TGTGCCAGCAGTTTATCGGGGGGGACGGAGACCCAGTACTTC. Residues: CASSLSGGTETQYF.

The chain couples TRBV19 to TRBJ2-1, with 14 nucleotides matching TRBD2. Germline CDR1 and CDR2: LNHDA and SQIVND (reference sequence). The CDR3 totals 16 residues. V gave up 6 bases and J gave up 7 bases; unmatched junction bases: 8. The CDR3 nucleotides are TGTGCCAGTAGGGTTCCGGGACTAGCGGGGGTAAATGAGCAGTTCTTC. It codes for CASRVPGLAGVNEQFF.

The chain carries TRBV9 and TRBJ2-7, with a weak D call TRBD2 (6 bases). This CDR3 spans 14 amino acids. The V gene's germline CDR1 is SGDLS and CDR2 YYNGEE. V gave up 7 bases and J gave up 0 bases, with 14 bases separating them. CDR3 region: CASLRAGCSYEQYV. For the CDR3, the DNA is TGTGCCAGCCTTCGGGCGGGGTGCTCCTACGAGCAGTACGTC.

The chain carries TRBV6-1 and TRBJ1-4, with TRBD1 matching over 8 bases. The CDR3 has 14 amino acids. The germline gives CDR1 MNHNS, CDR2 SASEGT. The V gene end was trimmed by 9 bases and the J gene end by 6 bases; junction bases not matched to a gene: 9. The CDR3 here is CASKGTGGYEKLFF. In DNA, the CDR3 is TGTGCCAGTAAGGGAACAGGGGGATATGAAAAACTGTTTTTT.

This clone was counted a few times. The chain combines TRBV10-3 with TRBJ1-1, with 9 bases that match TRBD1. The CDR3 runs 15 residues. The germline CDR1 and CDR2 sequences are ENHRY and SYGVKD. V shed 6 bases, J shed 4 bases, and the junction held 9 bases outside the gene matches. The CDR3 nucleotides read TGTGCCATCAGGCGGGACAGGGAGAGGGGCACTGAAGCTTTCTTT. This translates into CAIRRDRERGTEAFF.

This chain links TRBV2 with TRBJ1-1; tentatively, D is TRBD1 (6 bases). The germline gives CDR1 SNHLY, CDR2 FYNNEI. V was pared by 8 bases and J by 4 bases, with 17 bases between. The CDR3 loop spans 14 amino acids. This CDR3 reads CASGGRGAGTEAFF. The CDR3 DNA follows: TGTGCCAGCGGGGGGCGGGGGGCGGGCACTGAAGCTTTCTTT.

V and J are TRBV9 and TRBJ2-7; 7 bases agree with TRBD2. The CDR3 runs 15 residues. Per germline, CDR1 SGDLS and CDR2 YYNGEE. J lost 5 bases, V lost 3 bases, and 11 bases had no gene match. In nucleotides, the CDR3 is TGTGCCAGCAGCGAGCGGGACCTCATGGGGGACGAGCAGTACTTC. Translation gives CASSERDLMGDEQYF. Full variable domain (rest looked up from reference TRBV9 and TRBJ2-7): DSGVTQTPKHLITATGQRVTLRCSPRSGDLSVYWYQQSLDQGLQFLIQYYNGEERAKGNILERFSAQQFPDLHSELNLSSLELGDSALYFCASSERDLMGDEQYFGPGTRLTVT.

The V call is TRBV7-9, the J call TRBJ2-5; 7 bases map to TRBD1. With V trimmed by 6 bases and J by 1 base, 5 bases remained unmatched. The germline CDR1 and CDR2 sequences are SEHNR and FQNEAQ (reference sequence). The CDR3 is 14 residues long. The CDR3 DNA reads TGTGCCAGCAGGCGTGGGACAGTCCAAGAGACCCAGTACTTC. Residues: CASRRGTVQETQYF.

This chain links TRBV18 with TRBJ2-5; 7 bases map to TRBD1. The CDR3 contains 14 residues. Germline CDR1 KGHSH, CDR2 LQKENI. The V segment lost 0 bases and the J segment 5 bases; nucleotides outside the gene matches: 3. CDR3 sequence reads: CASSPPARGETQYF. In DNA, the CDR3 is TGTGCCAGCTCACCACCGGCCAGGGGGGAGACCCAGTACTTC.

The V call is TRBV29-1, the J call TRBJ2-6; 7 bases are shared with TRBD1. The ends lost 4 bases at V and 11 bases at J; junction bases unmatched: 8. This CDR3 is 13 amino acids long. Germline V gene lookup returns CDR1 SQVTM and CDR2 ANQGSEA. The CDR3 here is CSVGQGPADVLTF. CDR3 DNA: TGCAGCGTTGGACAGGGACCAGCCGACGTCCTGACTTTC.

The J gene is TRBJ1-5, the V gene TRBV6-6, with D unclear. V lost 4 bases, J lost 0 bases, and 4 bases lay in between. Germline CDR1 reads MNHNY; CDR2 reads SVGAGI (reference sequence). CDR3 size: 13 residues. The CDR3 bases are TGTGCCAGCAGTTTCAGTAGCAATCAGCCCCAGCATTTT. It specifies CASSFSSNQPQHF.

This clone is medium-sized within its sample. This chain joins TRBV7-3 and TRBJ1-3; TRBD1 might be the D (5 bases). V shed 2 bases and J shed 0 bases, with 8 bases lying between them. This CDR3 is 15 amino acids long. Looked up from germline, CDR1 is SGHTA and CDR2 is FQGTGA. Written as DNA, the CDR3 is TGTGCCAGCAGCTTAGGGGCAAGCTCTGGAAACACCATATATTTT. This codes for CASSLGASSGNTIYF.

The chain couples TRBV7-9 to TRBJ1-1; a weak D match, TRBD1 (5 bases). With 1 base removed from V and 3 bases from J, the gap between germline ends came to 12 bases. The CDR3 sequence is 15 residues long. Germline-derived CDR1 and CDR2 are SEHNR and FQNEAQ (reference sequence). CDR3 nucleotides: TGTGCCAGCAGCTTAGGAGCAGGGATATACACTGAAGCTTTCTTT. It translates to CASSLGAGIYTEAFF.

This clone was counted only a few times. CDR3 loop: CATTGSYEQYV. The CDR3 DNA reads TGCGCCACCACCGGGAGCTACGAGCAGTACGTC. J is TRBJ2-7 and V is TRBV23-1, with a possible D match to TRBD2 (6 bases). TRBV23-1 is an open reading frame whose function is uncertain. The CDR3 covers 11 residues. Trimming pared 10 bases from V and 3 bases from J, leaving 10 bases between.

J is TRBJ1-2 and V is TRBV5-1; TRBD1 matches 7 bases. The CDR3 is made up of 15 amino acids. Germline CDR1 and CDR2: SGHRS and YFSETQ. The J segment lost 3 bases and the V segment lost 3 bases, leaving 8 bases of the junction unmatched. As DNA, the CDR3 is TGCGCCAGCAGCTCTCAGGGGGAACTCGACTATGGCTACACCTTC. Its translation: CASSSQGELDYGYTF.